The 25 T cell receptor beta chains below come from one sample, sequenced in a study of T cell responses to AZD1222 COVID-19 vaccine. Assay used: immunoSEQ multiplex PCR; TCRdb lists only in-frame clones, some missing. Here the sample spans about 140,000 clones, 85% to 95% being singletons. Sequencing used peripheral blood, obtained 28 days after the second AZD1222 dose. Source of these receptors: an adult who received the AZD1222 COVID-19 vaccine.

The rearrangement uses TRBV7-9 and TRBJ2-3; no clear D gene. The V and J ends lost 1 base and 0 bases respectively, with 11 bases between them. The CDR3 extends over 16 amino acids. CDR1 SEHNR and CDR2 FQNEAQ come from the germline V gene (reference sequence). CDR3 DNA sequence: TGTGCCAGCAGCTTAGGTCTTGGGATGAGCACAGATACGCAGTATTTT. This sequence encodes CASSLGLGMSTDTQYF.

The chain is built from TRBV19 and TRBJ1-3; perhaps TRBD1 as D (5 bases). CDR3 length equals 16 residues. Trimming pared 3 bases from V and 2 bases from J, leaving 14 bases between. Germline assignment: CDR1 LNHDA and CDR2 SQIVND (reference sequence). The CDR3 region is CASSITLGLAGNTIYF. The CDR3 nucleotides read TGTGCCAGTAGTATTACCTTGGGGCTGGCTGGAAACACCATATATTTT.

The CDR3 DNA reads TGCAGTGCTAGTGGGGTACGAGGGGATTTAGCGAGCAATCAGCCCCAGCATTTT. Its protein is CSASGVRGDLASNQPQHF. The chain combines TRBV20-1 with TRBJ1-5; D possibly corresponds to TRBD1 (5 bases). Trimming shortened V by 3 bases and J by 1 base, and 22 bases separated the two germline ends. Germline V CDR1 and CDR2: DFQATT, SNEGSKA (reference sequence). CDR3 length: 18 residues.

V is TRBV2 and J is TRBJ2-7; 7 bases map to TRBD2. This CDR3 spans 16 amino acids. The ends lost 6 bases at V and 6 bases at J; junction bases unmatched: 17. The germline CDR1 and CDR2 sequences are SNHLY and FYNNEI. CDR3 in amino acids: CASRGGMGTQLTEQYF. CDR3 nucleotides: TGTGCCAGCAGGGGGGGGATGGGGACTCAACTGACCGAGCAGTACTTC.

The rearrangement links TRBV5-1 to TRBJ2-1; 7 bases map to TRBD2. The V and J ends lost 5 bases and 4 bases, in that order; junction bases with no gene match: 6. Germline V gene data show CDR1 as SGHRS and CDR2 as YFSETQ. The length of the CDR3 is 14 residues. The CDR3 DNA follows: TGCGCCAGCAGTAGGGCTAGCGGTTACAATGAGCAGTTCTTC. Translating it yields CASSRASGYNEQFF. Full variable domain (missing parts from reference TRBV5-1 and TRBJ2-1): KAGVTQTPRYLIKTRGQQVTLSCSPISGHRSVSWYQQTPGQGLQFLFEYFSETQRNKGNFPGRFSGRQFSNSRSEMNVSTLELGDSALYLCASSRASGYNEQFFGPGTRLTVL.

This chain connects TRBV28 to TRBJ1-2; TRBD1 might be the D (6 bases). The CDR3 spans 14 residues. The germline V gene has CDR1 MDHEN and CDR2 SYDVKM. Trimming took 6 bases from V and 1 from J, leaving 12 bases between them. The CDR3, as DNA: TGTGCCAGCAGGGGGGGGCAGGTTAACTATGGCTACACCTTC. The encoded protein is CASRGGQVNYGYTF.

The chain employs TRBV28 and TRBJ2-5; 11 nucleotides match TRBD1. The CDR3 covers 16 residues. After removal of 7 bases from V and 6 bases from J, the junction contained 13 bases not matched to a gene. Germline CDR1 and CDR2: MDHEN and SYDVKM. CDR3 nucleotide sequence: TGTGCCAGCACTGCACCGGGACAGGGGGGTTTTCAGACCCAGTACTTC. This encodes CASTAPGQGGFQTQYF.

The chain employs TRBV5-5 and TRBJ2-7, with D perhaps TRBD1 or TRBD2 (5 bases each). Between the trimmed V and J ends, which lost 1 base and 0 bases, there was a span of 14 bases. Germline assignment: CDR1 SGHKS and CDR2 YYEKEE (reference sequence). The CDR3 extends over 16 amino acids. DNA of the CDR3: TGTGCCAGCAGCTTGAGCGTGGCAGGGAGCTCCTACGAGCAGTACTTC. Translating gives CASSLSVAGSSYEQYF. Full variable domain (remainder filled in from reference TRBV5-5 and TRBJ2-7): DAGVTQSPTHLIKTRGQQVTLRCSPISGHKSVSWYQQVLGQGPQFIFQYYEKEERGRGNFPDRFSARQFPNYSSELNVNALLLGDSALYLCASSLSVAGSSYEQYFGPGTRLTVT.

The genes are TRBV5-1 and TRBJ2-2, with D perhaps given as TRBD1 or TRBD2 (5 bases each). Germline CDR1 reads SGHRS; CDR2 reads YFSETQ. This CDR3 has 15 amino acids. V was cut by 0 bases and J by 4 bases, with 10 bases left in between. Here the CDR3 DNA reads TGCGCCAGCAGCTTGGGAGGGGAGTCCACCGGGGAGCTGTTTTTT. This translates into CASSLGGESTGELFF.

The CDR3 region has the DNA TGTGCCAGCAAAAGGGTAGAAACTGAAGCTTTCTTT. Its protein product is CASKRVETEAFF. This chain joins TRBV2 and TRBJ1-1, with no clear D. Looked up from germline, CDR1 is SNHLY and CDR2 is FYNNEI. This CDR3 has 12 residues. The V gene lost 7 bases and the J gene lost 5 bases, with 11 bases spanning the gap. The variable domain in full, with the rest retrieved from reference TRBV2 and TRBJ1-1, is EPEVTQTPSHQVTQMGQEVILRCVPISNHLYFYWYRQILGQKVEFLVSFYNNEISEKSEIFDDQFSVERPDGSNFTLKIRSTKLEDSAMYFCASKRVETEAFFGQGTRLTVV.

The chain employs TRBV19 and TRBJ1-1; no definite D call. Germline CDR1 LNHDA, CDR2 SQIVND (reference sequence). Trimming took 5 bases from V and 10 from J, leaving 14 bases between them. CDR3 length: 12 amino acids. This CDR3 reads CASSQSPSGAFF. The CDR3 nucleotides read TGTGCCAGTAGTCAGTCACCATCGGGAGCTTTCTTT.

The chain is built from TRBV4-2 and TRBJ2-1, with D possibly matching TRBD2 (5 bases). Trimming pared 0 bases from V and 7 bases from J, leaving 16 bases between. This CDR3 comprises 16 residues. Germline loops: CDR1 LGHNA, CDR2 YNFKEQ. DNA for the CDR3: TGTGCCAGCAGCCAAGATTATCTGGGAGTCGGAAATGAGCAGTTCTTC. This codes for CASSQDYLGVGNEQFF.

In its sample, this clone was seen once. This chain links TRBV5-6 with TRBJ1-1, with D possibly matching TRBD1 (5 bases). The CDR3 contains 15 residues. The V gene lost 0 bases and the J gene lost 4 bases, with 13 bases spanning the gap. Germline CDR1 and CDR2: SGHDT and YYEEEE. CDR3 protein: CASSLAGLRGTEAFF. CDR3 bases: TGTGCCAGCAGCTTGGCGGGACTGAGAGGCACTGAAGCTTTCTTT.

The V call is TRBV3-1 (or the pseudogene TRBV3-2), the J call TRBJ1-1, with TRBD1 identical over 11 bases. V lost 0 bases, J lost 4 bases, and 4 bases stayed unmatched. Looked up from germline, CDR1 is LGHDT and CDR2 is YNNKEL (reference sequence). The length of the CDR3 is 16 residues. The CDR3 loop is CASSQEGQGGGTEAFF. The CDR3 nucleotides read TGTGCCAGCAGCCAAGAGGGACAGGGGGGAGGCACTGAAGCTTTCTTT.

This clone was seen a single time. The genes are TRBV20-1 and TRBJ1-2; D not resolved. CDR1 DFQATT and CDR2 SNEGSKA come from the germline V gene (reference sequence). The CDR3 loop spans 12 amino acids. V lost 3 bases to trimming and J lost 1 base, with 6 bases between them. The chain's CDR3 is CSASWVNYGYTF. CDR3 in DNA: TGCAGTGCTAGTTGGGTTAACTATGGCTACACCTTC.

The chain uses TRBV7-2 and TRBJ2-7; 10 positions agree with TRBD2. Germline-derived CDR1 and CDR2 are SGHTA and FQGNSA. V trimming: 5 bases; J trimming: 2 bases; junction bases outside the gene matches: 3. The CDR3 sequence is 14 residues long. The CDR3 here is CASSPSGGPYEQYF. In DNA, the CDR3 is TGTGCCAGCAGCCCTAGCGGGGGCCCCTACGAGCAGTACTTC.

J is TRBJ2-3 and V is TRBV9, with D unresolved. The CDR3 is 14 residues long. Per germline, CDR1 SGDLS and CDR2 YYNGEE. Trimming cost V 4 bases and J 3 bases, with 12 bases left between them. The CDR3 is CASSQGLVTDTQYF. The CDR3 DNA is TGTGCCAGCAGCCAAGGGTTGGTGACAGATACGCAGTATTTT.

This chain connects TRBV5-4 to TRBJ2-7; D is possibly TRBD2 (6 bases). The ends were cut back, 0 bases at V and 0 bases at J, with 7 bases in the middle. The CDR3 is 14 residues long. The germline gives CDR1 SGHNT, CDR2 YYREEE (reference sequence). CDR3 sequence reads: CASSLGDSSYEQYF. The CDR3 coding sequence is TGTGCCAGCAGCTTGGGGGACTCCTCCTACGAGCAGTACTTC. Based on the CDR3 plus reference TRBV5-4 and TRBJ2-7, the full variable domain is ETGVTQSPTHLIKTRGQQVTLRCSSQSGHNTVSWYQQALGQGPQFIFQYYREEENGRGNFPPRFSGLQFPNYSSELNVNALELDDSALYLCASSLGDSSYEQYFGPGTRLTVT.

This rearrangement joins TRBV4-1 to TRBJ2-7; 10 positions agree with TRBD2. V lost 4 bases to trimming and J lost 0 bases; unmatched junction nucleotides: 3. Germline V CDR1 and CDR2: MGHRA, YSYEKL. CDR3 length: 15 amino acids. The CDR3 here is CASSPSSGSSYEQYF. Here the CDR3 DNA reads TGCGCCAGCAGCCCCTCTAGCGGGAGCTCCTACGAGCAGTACTTC.

The V call is TRBV28, the J call TRBJ2-1; D may be TRBD1 (6 bases). Germline loops: CDR1 MDHEN, CDR2 SYDVKM. This CDR3 comprises 13 residues. Trimming removed 6 bases from V and 9 bases from J, with 15 bases in between. The CDR3 spells CASRLQGIGEQFF. CDR3 nucleotides: TGTGCCAGCAGATTACAGGGCATCGGTGAGCAGTTCTTC.

The chain has TRBV27 and TRBJ2-1; D is unclear. Germline values: CDR1 MNHEY, CDR2 SMNVEV (reference sequence). The germline V and J ends were trimmed by 4 bases and 7 bases, with 5 bases remaining between them. This CDR3 comprises 11 residues. The DNA of the CDR3 is TGTGCCAGCAGTTCCAATAATGAGCAGTTCTTC. Its translation is CASSSNNEQFF.

This sequence joins TRBV6-6 and TRBJ1-5; 9 nucleotides align to TRBD1. This CDR3 is 15 amino acids long. Germline lookup yields CDR1 MNHNY and CDR2 SVGAGI (reference sequence). The V gene end was trimmed by 0 bases and the J gene end by 5 bases; junction bases not matched to a gene: 2. CDR3 nucleotides: TGTGCCAGCAGTTACTCTGGACAGGGGTATCAGCCCCAGCATTTT. Translation: CASSYSGQGYQPQHF.

The V and J genes are TRBV18 and TRBJ2-1; 7 bases map to TRBD1. CDR1 and CDR2 (germline): KGHSH, LQKENI. Trimming took 4 bases from V and 0 from J; bases not matched to a gene: 3. The CDR3 extends over 15 amino acids. DNA for the CDR3: TGTGCCAGCTCACTACAGGGGTACTCCTACAATGAGCAGTTCTTC. Translation gives CASSLQGYSYNEQFF.

The rearrangement links TRBV27 to TRBJ1-1; a possible D gene is TRBD1 (6 bases). V lost 2 bases and J 2 bases, leaving 18 bases between the germline ends. The germline gives CDR1 MNHEY, CDR2 SMNVEV (reference sequence). This CDR3 comprises 17 residues. The CDR3 nucleotides read TGTGCCAGCAGTTTAGCCCCCGACAGGAATCTAAACACTGAAGCTTTCTTT. Translating it yields CASSLAPDRNLNTEAFF.

The CDR3 loop reads CASSFRVLSIATNEKLFF. DNA of the CDR3: TGTGCCAGCAGCTTCAGGGTCCTTTCCATCGCAACTAATGAAAAACTGTTTTTT. V and J are TRBV5-5 and TRBJ1-4, with a weak D call TRBD1 (5 bases). This CDR3 is built from 18 residues. Between the trimmed V and J ends, which lost 2 bases and 0 bases, there was a span of 17 bases. The V gene's germline CDR1 is SGHKS and CDR2 YYEKEE (reference sequence).